The 4 T cell receptor beta chains below were found in one sample sequenced in a study of T cell changes during pregnancy in multiple sclerosis. Profiled with immunoSEQ multiplex PCR; TCRdb holds only in-frame clones, not every one. The data show some 60,000 clones, about 91% seen once. This material consisted of peripheral blood, taken after pregnancy. Receptor source: a female donor with multiple sclerosis, enrolled in a pregnancy study.

The rearrangement joins TRBV7-3 to TRBJ2-1; TRBD1 aligns across 7 bases. The CDR3 is made up of 15 amino acids. CDR1 SGHTA and CDR2 FQGTGA come from the germline V gene. V was pared by 3 bases and J by 2 bases, with 4 bases of the junction left unmatched. DNA of the CDR3: TGTGCCAGCAGCTTGGGACAGCCTACCTACAATGAGCAGTTCTTC. It specifies CASSLGQPTYNEQFF. Combining the CDR3 with reference TRBV7-3 and TRBJ2-1 gives the whole variable domain GAGVSQTPSNKVTEKGKYVELRCDPISGHTALYWYRQSLGQGPEFLIYFQGTGAADDSGLPNDRFFAVRPEGSVSTLKIQRTERGDSAVYLCASSLGQPTYNEQFFGPGTRLTVL.

This CDR3 is CASTSLRDRGNFEQFF. Written as DNA, the CDR3 is TGTGCCAGCACCTCACTCCGGGACAGGGGAAACTTTGAGCAGTTCTTC. The chain combines TRBV27 with TRBJ2-1; 10 bases agree with TRBD1. The CDR3 is 16 residues long. Germline CDR1 is MNHEY and CDR2 is SMNVEV (reference sequence). With V trimmed by 7 bases and J by 9 bases, 15 bases remained unmatched.

This clone was detected once. This sequence joins TRBV27 and TRBJ1-4, with D perhaps TRBD1 (5 bases). Germline V gene sequence: CDR1 MNHEY, CDR2 SMNVEV (reference sequence). The CDR3 runs 14 residues. V gave up 3 bases and J gave up 6 bases, with 11 bases separating them. The CDR3 reads CASSLRGSDEKLFF. The CDR3 DNA sequence: TGTGCCAGCAGTTTGCGGGGCTCGGATGAAAAACTGTTTTTT.

The gene calls are TRBV5-4 and TRBJ2-1; 12 bases are shared with TRBD2. Per the germline V gene, CDR1 is SGHNT and CDR2 is YYREEE (reference sequence). The CDR3 runs to 15 residues. V lost 2 bases and J lost 8; bases outside the gene matches: 5. This chain's CDR3 is CASSFLLAGGDEQFF. The CDR3 region has the DNA TGTGCCAGCAGCTTTCTACTAGCGGGGGGAGATGAGCAGTTCTTC.